One sample yielded the 18 T cell receptor beta chains listed below, sequenced in a study of cytomegalovirus exposure and HLA in healthy donors. Use of 60 Vbeta and 13 Jbeta primers characterized the PCR. TCRdb's table, derived via immunoSEQ multiplex PCR, lists solely in-frame clones and lacks some. The data contain 95,000 to 150,000 clones, around 73% of them singletons. Sequencing input: PBMCs. These TCRs come from a man in his sixties in good health and CMV-seropositive.

The gene calls are TRBV7-3 and TRBJ2-1; 10 positions agree with TRBD2. The germline V gene encodes CDR1 SGHTA and CDR2 FQGTGA. The CDR3 consists of 17 residues. V trimming: 3 bases; J trimming: 9 bases; junction bases outside the gene matches: 14. CDR3 in DNA: TGTGCCAGCAGCTTGGGTTCGGGAGCGGGGGGGCAGAGTGAGCAGTTCTTC. Amino acids: CASSLGSGAGGQSEQFF.

The CDR3 bases are TGTGCCATCAGTGTTGCGTACAGGGGTGACACCGGGGAGCTGTTTTTT. This translates into CAISVAYRGDTGELFF. V usage is TRBV10-3 and J usage is TRBJ2-2; TRBD1 matches at 7 bases. Germline assignment: CDR1 ENHRY and CDR2 SYGVKD. The CDR3 extends over 16 amino acids. The V and J ends lost 4 bases and 3 bases, in that order; junction bases with no gene match: 8.

The chain combines TRBV6-6 with TRBJ1-4, with 7 bases identical to TRBD1. J gave up 11 bases and V 5 bases, and 8 bases lay outside the gene matches. Germline-derived CDR1 and CDR2 are MNHNY and SVGAGI (reference sequence). This CDR3 spans 13 amino acids. The CDR3 sequence is CASSPRQQGKLFF. The CDR3 coding sequence is TGTGCCAGCAGTCCGCGCCAACAGGGGAAACTGTTTTTT.

CDR3 region: CAWSPNQETQYF. In DNA form, the CDR3 reads TGTGCCTGGAGTCCCAACCAAGAGACCCAGTACTTC. This rearrangement joins TRBV30 to TRBJ2-5; D is unclear. V shed 2 bases and J shed 0 bases, with 4 bases lying between them. CDR3 size: 12 residues. Germline lookup yields CDR1 GTSNPN and CDR2 SVGIG (reference sequence). Based on the CDR3 plus reference TRBV30 and TRBJ2-5, the full variable domain is SQTIHQWPATLVQPVGSPLSLECTVEGTSNPNLYWYRQAAGRGLQLLFYSVGIGQISSEVPQNLSASRPQDRQFILSSKKLLLSDSGFYLCAWSPNQETQYFGPGTRLLVL.

The chain couples TRBV7-9 to TRBJ2-3, with no clear D. CDR1 is SEHNR and CDR2 is FQNEAQ in the germline V gene (reference sequence). The CDR3 extends over 16 amino acids. V lost 4 bases, J lost 1 base, and 15 bases lay in between. The CDR3, as DNA: TGTGCCAGCAGCTACCCCGCCCGGTCGGGCACAGATACGCAGTATTTT. Translated: CASSYPARSGTDTQYF. Complete variable domain (other parts from reference TRBV7-9 and TRBJ2-3): DTGVSQNPRHKITKRGQNVTFRCDPISEHNRLYWYRQTLGQGPEFLTYFQNEAQLEKSRLLSDRFSAERPKGSFSTLEIQRTEQGDSAMYLCASSYPARSGTDTQYFGPGTRLTVL.

This clone was seen a handful of times. The genes are TRBV28 and TRBJ1-1; D unresolved. V was shortened by 2 bases and J by 1 base, with 11 bases between the two germline ends. The CDR3 runs to 15 residues. The germline CDR1 and CDR2 sequences are MDHEN and SYDVKM. CDR3 sequence reads: CASSLGGNRNTEAFF. CDR3 DNA sequence: TGTGCCAGCAGTTTAGGAGGGAATAGGAACACTGAAGCTTTCTTT. Using reference TRBV28 and TRBJ1-1 for the parts outside the CDR3, the full variable domain is DVKVTQSSRYLVKRTGEKVFLECVQDMDHENMFWYRQDPGLGLRLIYFSYDVKMKEKGDIPEGYSVSREKKERFSLILESASTNQTSMYLCASSLGGNRNTEAFFGQGTRLTVV.

The V gene is TRBV5-1, the J gene TRBJ2-6, with a tentative D call TRBD1 (6 bases). The V gene lost 6 bases and the J gene lost 2 bases, with 18 bases spanning the gap. Germline-derived CDR1 and CDR2 are SGHRS and YFSETQ. The CDR3 extends over 17 amino acids. CDR3 amino acids: CASTYAGGEPGANVLTF. The CDR3 DNA follows: TGCGCCAGCACCTACGCTGGGGGCGAACCTGGGGCCAACGTCCTGACTTTC. Based on the CDR3 plus reference TRBV5-1 and TRBJ2-6, the full variable domain is KAGVTQTPRYLIKTRGQQVTLSCSPISGHRSVSWYQQTPGQGLQFLFEYFSETQRNKGNFPGRFSGRQFSNSRSEMNVSTLELGDSALYLCASTYAGGEPGANVLTFGAGSRLTVL.

This chain uses TRBV30 with TRBJ2-7; TRBD1 matches 7 bases. Germline V lookup: CDR1 GTSNPN, CDR2 SVGIG (reference sequence). CDR3 size: 13 residues. V trimming: 0 bases; J trimming: 2 bases; junction bases outside the gene matches: 1. CDR3 in DNA: TGTGCCTGGAGTGTTGACAGGGCCTACGAGCAGTACTTC. It codes for CAWSVDRAYEQYF.

The genes are TRBV25-1 and TRBJ1-6; D uncertain. Germline loops: CDR1 MGHDK, CDR2 SYGVNS. The CDR3 loop spans 14 amino acids. Trimming removed 1 base at V and 3 bases at J, with 4 bases between. CDR3 DNA sequence: TGTGCCAGCAGTGAATCCCTCTATAATTCACCCCTCCACTTT. The encoded protein is CASSESLYNSPLHF.

V usage is TRBV7-8 and J usage is TRBJ1-2, with 7 bases identical to TRBD1. Germline CDR1 and CDR2: SGHVS and FQNEAQ. V lost 5 bases to trimming and J lost 0 bases; unmatched junction nucleotides: 3. The CDR3 loop spans 14 amino acids. CDR3 DNA sequence: TGTGCCAGCAGCCCGGGGACAGCTAACTATGGCTACACCTTC. It yields the protein CASSPGTANYGYTF.

V is TRBV6-6 and J is TRBJ2-5, with TRBD1 matching over 8 bases. The J call may be wrong; the DNA end is better matched by TRBJ2-7. CDR3 size: 15 residues. CDR1 is MNHNY, CDR2 SVGAGI, per germline (reference sequence). The CDR3 sequence: CASKLGQASSYEQYF. The CDR3 DNA reads as TGTGCCAGCAAGTTGGGACAGGCGAGCTCCTACGAGCAGTACTTC.

This clone was seen a single time. The chain links TRBV7-9 to TRBJ2-2; D is ambiguous. The V end lost 1 base, the J end lost 7 bases, and 4 bases lay between the germline ends. Germline assignment: CDR1 SEHNR and CDR2 FQNEAQ (reference sequence). The CDR3 totals 12 residues. CDR3 residues: CASSLVNGELFF. CDR3 sequence (DNA): TGTGCCAGCAGCTTAGTTAACGGGGAGCTGTTTTTT.

This clone appeared once. This chain links TRBV19 with TRBJ2-1; the D gene is possibly TRBD1 (7 bases). The CDR3 totals 16 residues. Trimming took 5 bases from V and 10 from J, leaving 24 bases between them. Germline V lookup: CDR1 LNHDA, CDR2 SQIVND (reference sequence). The CDR3 nucleotides are TGTGCCAGTAGTGGGGGGATGACAGGGTTTAAGGCAGAGCAGTTCTTC. Residues: CASSGGMTGFKAEQFF.

DNA for the CDR3: TGTGCCAGCAGTGAAGACCAGATTGGGCGATTTCAGGGCTACACCTTC. Translating it yields CASSEDQIGRFQGYTF. V gene TRBV6-1 combines with J gene TRBJ1-2; no definite D call. Germline V gene lookup returns CDR1 MNHNS and CDR2 SASEGT. This CDR3 region has 16 residues. Trimming cost V 1 base and J 8 bases, with 20 bases left between them.

This clone was observed a handful of times. This rearrangement joins TRBV5-6 to TRBJ2-5; 10 bases are shared with TRBD2. CDR1 is SGHDT, CDR2 YYEEEE, per germline. This CDR3 is built from 16 residues. J gave up 2 bases and V 4 bases, and 8 bases lay outside the gene matches. DNA of the CDR3: TGTGCCAGCAGCCGCTTTGGGACTAGCGATCAAGAGACCCAGTACTTC. Amino acids: CASSRFGTSDQETQYF.

The rearrangement links TRBV6-6 to TRBJ1-5, with a tentative D call TRBD1 (6 bases). Germline V CDR1 and CDR2: MNHNY, SVGAGI (reference sequence). Trimming took off 7 bases at V and 4 bases at J, with 17 bases between the two ends. The CDR3 has 15 amino acids. The CDR3 nucleotides are TGTGCCAGCACTACCGGACAGCGAGGAAATCAGCCCCAGCATTTT. Translation: CASTTGQRGNQPQHF.

The chain employs TRBV6-1 and TRBJ2-5; D remains unclear. The CDR3 contains 12 residues. V shed 4 bases and J shed 5 bases, with 8 bases lying between them. Germline V lookup: CDR1 MNHNS, CDR2 SASEGT. In DNA, the CDR3 is TGTGCCAGCAGTGGGCCCCTGGAGACCCAGTACTTC. Protein product: CASSGPLETQYF.

The V gene is TRBV27, the J gene TRBJ2-2; D is possibly TRBD2 (5 bases). Trimming took off 2 bases at V and 7 bases at J, with 11 bases between the two ends. The CDR3 loop spans 14 amino acids. Germline-derived CDR1 and CDR2 are MNHEY and SMNVEV (reference sequence). The DNA of the CDR3 is TGTGCCAGCAGTTTAAACGCCGGAGGCGGGGAGCTGTTTTTT. Its translation: CASSLNAGGGELFF.